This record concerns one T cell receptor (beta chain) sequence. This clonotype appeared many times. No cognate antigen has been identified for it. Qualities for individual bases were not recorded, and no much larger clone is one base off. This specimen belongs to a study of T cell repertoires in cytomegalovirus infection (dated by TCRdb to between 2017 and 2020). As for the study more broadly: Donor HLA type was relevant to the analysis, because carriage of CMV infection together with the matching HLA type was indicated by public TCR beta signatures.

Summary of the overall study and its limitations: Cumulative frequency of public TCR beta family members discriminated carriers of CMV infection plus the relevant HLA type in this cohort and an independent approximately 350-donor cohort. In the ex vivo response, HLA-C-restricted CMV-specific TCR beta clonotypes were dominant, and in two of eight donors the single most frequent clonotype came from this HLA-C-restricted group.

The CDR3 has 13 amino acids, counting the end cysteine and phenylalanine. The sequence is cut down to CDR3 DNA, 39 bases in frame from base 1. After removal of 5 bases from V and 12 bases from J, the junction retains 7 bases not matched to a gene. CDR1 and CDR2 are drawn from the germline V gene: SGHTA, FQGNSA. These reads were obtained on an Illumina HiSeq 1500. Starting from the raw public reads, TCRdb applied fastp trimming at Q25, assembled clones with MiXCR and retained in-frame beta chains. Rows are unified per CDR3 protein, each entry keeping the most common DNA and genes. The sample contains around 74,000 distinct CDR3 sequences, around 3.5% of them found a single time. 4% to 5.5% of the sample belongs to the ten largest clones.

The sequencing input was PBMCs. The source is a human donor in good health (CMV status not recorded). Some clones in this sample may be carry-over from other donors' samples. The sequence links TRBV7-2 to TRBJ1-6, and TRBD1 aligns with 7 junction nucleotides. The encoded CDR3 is CASSVRDRQPLHF. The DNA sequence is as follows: TGTGCCAGCAGCGTCCGGGACAGACAACCCCTCCACTTT. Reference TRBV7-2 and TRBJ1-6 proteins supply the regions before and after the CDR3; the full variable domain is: GAGVSQSPSNKVTEKGKDVELRCDPISGHTALYWYRQSLGQGLEFLIYFQGNSAPDKSGLPSDRFSAERTGGSVSTLTIQRTQQEDSAVYLCASSVRDRQPLHFGNGTRLTVT.